This T cell receptor beta chain is from a study of T cells in Graves' hyperthyroidism and ophthalmopathy. Looking at the study overall: At initial diagnosis, before any treatment had begun, peripheral blood was obtained. Findings of the study overall: Prediction of ophthalmopathy progression came a median 6.5 months pre-onset.

The TCR beta CDR3 regions underwent amplification using RNA transcripts as the source. HTBI primers were employed in a first-round RT-PCR of the TCR CDR3. TCRdb itself ran the multiplex PCR reads through MiXCR, one entry per CDR3 protein. The sample yields 560,000 or so distinct CDR3 sequences, approximately 20% seen once. Remarks on this clonotype: Its antigen is still unknown. A junction end diverges from the germline sequence, so it may reflect a read error.

Germline V CDR1 and CDR2: SGHAT, FQNNGV. The CDR3 is 15 residues long. Exclusion criteria comprised uncontrolled infection, other autoimmune disease, pregnancy or lactation. The chain joins TRBV11-2 to TRBJ2-1, with 8 bases matching TRBD2. Sequencing was done on a sample of blood. This sequence was found in a man between 40 and 49 years old with Graves' ophthalmopathy. The CDR3 is CASSLGLVGYNGQFF. In DNA form, the CDR3 reads TGTGCCAGCAGCTTGGGACTAGTGGGATACAATGGGCAGTTCTTC.